This entry lists 30 T cell receptor beta chains sequenced from one sample in a study of regulatory T cells in long-lasting Graves disease. Time point indicated: newly diagnosed GD, antithyroid drugs for less than 3 months. Preparation of the TCR library used RNA extracted from PBMCs. With iRepertoire HTBI primers and Arm-PCR of CDR3 regions, TCR beta libraries were built. TCRdb re-called the multiplex PCR reads through MiXCR, storing one row per CDR3 protein. The table shows roughly 520,000 distinct CDR3 sequences, with 12% occurring only once. This same sample was also part of a study on T cells in Graves' hyperthyroidism and ophthalmopathy.

This sample comprised peripheral blood mononuclear cells (PBMCs), obtained at new diagnosis, from a patient treated with antithyroid drugs. All receptors come from a woman aged 25-40 years with Graves disease.

This chain links TRBV6-5 with TRBJ1-1, with D unclear. Germline V gives CDR1 MNHEY, CDR2 SVGAGI. The CDR3 loop spans 13 amino acids. The ends were cut back, 3 bases at V and 9 bases at J, with 14 bases in the middle. CDR3 amino acids: CASSYRTGGKAFF. CDR3 nucleotide sequence: TGTGCCAGCAGTTATCGTACTGGTGGGAAAGCTTTCTTT.

Many counts were recorded for this clonotype. V gene TRBV19 combines with J gene TRBJ1-6, with 7 bases identical to TRBD1. The V gene's germline CDR1 is LNHDA and CDR2 SQIVND (reference sequence). J lost 3 bases, V lost 8 bases, and 13 bases had no gene match. The CDR3 extends over 17 amino acids. The CDR3 DNA sequence: TGTGCCAGTCAGGGCTCCGGGACAGCCGACTATAATTCACCCCTCCACTTT. Protein sequence: CASQGSGTADYNSPLHF.

This clonotype was counted many times. The chain is built from TRBV7-2 and TRBJ1-1; 8 bases are a match to TRBD1. The CDR3 extends over 13 amino acids. Germline V gene data show CDR1 as SGHTA and CDR2 as FQGNSA. V lost 5 bases and J lost 8; bases outside the gene matches: 7. This CDR3 reads CASSPGTGREAFF. The CDR3 nucleotides read TGTGCCAGCAGCCCCGGGACAGGTCGAGAAGCTTTCTTT. The entire variable domain, with the rest obtained from reference TRBV7-2 and TRBJ1-1, is as follows: GAGVSQSPSNKVTEKGKDVELRCDPISGHTALYWYRQSLGQGLEFLIYFQGNSAPDKSGLPSDRFSAERTGGSVSTLTIQRTQQEDSAVYLCASSPGTGREAFFGQGTRLTVV.

Relative to its sample, this clonotype is medium-sized. The chain is built from TRBV6-1 and TRBJ2-2, with D tentatively TRBD1 or TRBD2 (5 bases each). This CDR3 is built from 14 residues. The V end was cut by 8 bases, the J end by 3 bases, with 13 bases between. Germline CDR1 and CDR2: MNHNS and SASEGT. CDR3 in DNA: TGTGCCAGCCCGGTGCAGGGAGACACCGGGGAGCTGTTTTTT. As protein: CASPVQGDTGELFF.

This clonotype was detected many times. The V call is TRBV11-3, the J call TRBJ2-3; D could derive from TRBD1 or TRBD2 (5 bases each). Deletions cut 4 bases from V and 6 bases from J, with 20 bases between. Germline-derived CDR1 and CDR2 are SGHNT and YENEEA. This CDR3 is 16 amino acids long. In nucleotides, the CDR3 is TGTGCCAGCAGCTCCTATCGCCCTCGGGACGGCGATACGCAGTATTTT. It encodes CASSSYRPRDGDTQYF.

The chain joins TRBV28 to TRBJ2-5; D call uncertain. Looked up from germline, CDR1 is MDHEN and CDR2 is SYDVKM. This CDR3 contains 13 residues. Trimming took 6 bases from V and 1 from J, leaving 9 bases between them. The CDR3: CASSSVVQETQYF. CDR3 coding DNA: TGTGCCAGCAGCTCCGTGGTCCAAGAGACCCAGTACTTC.

This clonotype turned up a few times. The rearrangement links TRBV6-1 to TRBJ2-1; 8 bases line up with TRBD1. Looked up from germline, CDR1 is MNHNS and CDR2 is SASEGT. The V and J ends lost 5 bases and 8 bases, in that order; junction bases with no gene match: 8. The CDR3 totals 14 residues. The DNA of the CDR3 is TGTGCCAGCAGTACTTGGACAGGGTCTGATGAGCAGTTCTTC. Translating gives CASSTWTGSDEQFF.

This clonotype was detected ten times or more. The chain couples TRBV9 to TRBJ2-1, with 13 bases lining up with TRBD2. CDR1 is SGDLS and CDR2 is YYNGEE in the germline V gene. This CDR3 has 18 residues. J gave up 0 bases and V 0 bases, and 3 bases lay outside the gene matches. CDR3 DNA sequence: TGTGCCAGCAGCGTAGGGACTAGCGGGGGAAGCTCCTACAATGAGCAGTTCTTC. Its translation is CASSVGTSGGSSYNEQFF. The variable domain in full, with the rest retrieved from reference TRBV9 and TRBJ2-1, is DSGVTQTPKHLITATGQRVTLRCSPRSGDLSVYWYQQSLDQGLQFLIQYYNGEERAKGNILERFSAQQFPDLHSELNLSSLELGDSALYFCASSVGTSGGSSYNEQFFGPGTRLTVL.

This chain links TRBV9 with TRBJ2-7, with D possibly TRBD1 on 6 matching bases. The germline gives CDR1 SGDLS, CDR2 YYNGEE. The CDR3 extends over 15 amino acids. The V gene lost 7 bases and the J gene lost 3 bases, with 20 bases spanning the gap. The DNA for the CDR3 is TGTGCCAGCTCACCTAGACAGGTGGATGTCTACGAGCAGTACTTC. Translation gives CASSPRQVDVYEQYF.

A note on this clonotype: It may be a read error: a sequence one base away is much more abundant. This chain uses TRBV30 with TRBJ1-2, with TRBD1 matching over 8 bases. CDR1 is GTSNPN, CDR2 SVGIG, per germline (reference sequence). The CDR3 covers 13 residues. The ends lost 8 bases at V and 5 bases at J; junction bases unmatched: 10. Here the CDR3 reads CAREQTGVYGYTF. The DNA for the CDR3 is TGTGCCCGGGAGCAGACAGGGGTTTATGGCTACACCTTC.

This clonotype was picked up many times. The rearrangement links TRBV27 to TRBJ2-1, with 16 bases aligning to TRBD2. J was trimmed by 10 bases and V by 4 bases; bases with no gene match: 4. The CDR3 is 15 amino acids. The germline V gene encodes CDR1 MNHEY and CDR2 SMNVEV (reference sequence). CDR3 residues: CASSWGLAGGREQFF. The CDR3 DNA reads as TGTGCCAGCAGTTGGGGACTAGCGGGAGGGAGGGAGCAGTTCTTC.

This clonotype was seen at least ten times. This sequence joins TRBV19 and TRBJ1-2; 11 bases match TRBD1. This CDR3 region has 15 residues. With V trimmed by 9 bases and J by 3 bases, 9 bases remained unmatched. Per the germline V gene, CDR1 is LNHDA and CDR2 is SQIVND (reference sequence). The CDR3 region is CASRTGGTVDYGYTF. CDR3 sequence (DNA): TGTGCCAGCCGGACAGGGGGCACGGTGGACTATGGCTACACCTTC.

This clonotype has at least ten counts. V is TRBV2 and J is TRBJ2-3; D is ambiguous. The CDR3 has 16 residues. The germline V gene has CDR1 SNHLY and CDR2 FYNNEI. The V end lost 3 bases, the J end lost 2 bases, and 15 bases lay between the germline ends. The DNA for the CDR3 is TGTGCCAGCAGTGAGGATGCACTCATGAACACAGATACGCAGTATTTT. Translating it yields CASSEDALMNTDTQYF.

The rearrangement uses TRBV10-3 and TRBJ2-2; 13 positions agree with TRBD2. Germline CDR1 ENHRY, CDR2 SYGVKD. The CDR3 covers 18 residues. The CDR3 is CVSSELGLAGVGTGELFF. CDR3 bases: TGTGTCAGCAGTGAGCTAGGACTAGCGGGAGTTGGGACCGGGGAGCTGTTTTTT.

Turning to this clonotype: A read error is possible here, since a much larger clone lies one base away. J is TRBJ2-1 and V is TRBV5-1; tentatively, D is TRBD1 (6 bases). The CDR3 spans 16 residues. In germline, CDR1 is SGHRS, CDR2 YFSETQ. CDR3 sequence reads: CTSSQGSAYSYNEQFF. The CDR3 region has the DNA TGCACCAGCAGCCAGGGGTCTGCCTACTCCTACAATGAGCAGTTCTTC. Complete variable domain (other parts from reference TRBV5-1 and TRBJ2-1): KAGVTQTPRYLIKTRGQQVTLSCSPISGHRSVSWYQQTPGQGLQFLFEYFSETQRNKGNFPGRFSGRQFSNSRSEMNVSTLELGDSALYLCTSSQGSAYSYNEQFFGPGTRLTVL.

This clonotype was counted at least ten times. The genes are TRBV27 and TRBJ1-5; D remains unclear. Germline CDR1 and CDR2: MNHEY and SMNVEV (reference sequence). Deletions cut 5 bases from V and 4 bases from J, with 12 bases between. The CDR3 extends over 14 amino acids. The CDR3 region has the DNA TGTGCCAGCAGTACTCGACACCCGAATCAGCCCCAGCATTTT. Its translation is CASSTRHPNQPQHF.

On this clonotype: A much bigger clone sits one base away, suggesting this may be a read error. The chain is built from TRBV27 and TRBJ2-7, with 9 bases fitting TRBD2. This CDR3 contains 15 residues. Germline CDR1 is MNHEY and CDR2 is SMNVEV (reference sequence). J gave up 0 bases and V 3 bases, and 3 bases lay outside the gene matches. The CDR3 reads CASSFSGRSSYEQYF. The DNA of the CDR3 is TGTGCCAGCAGTTTCAGCGGGAGGAGCTCCTACGAGCAGTACTTC.

This clonotype has at least ten counts. The J gene is TRBJ1-2, the V gene TRBV28, with 7 nucleotides matching TRBD1. Germline V lookup: CDR1 MDHEN, CDR2 SYDVKM. This CDR3 is built from 12 residues. Trimming at V came to 7 bases and at J to 8 bases, leaving 7 bases not matched to a gene. In DNA form, the CDR3 reads TGTGCCAGCAACTACAGGGGTAGGGGCTACACCTTC. Its translation: CASNYRGRGYTF.

There are a few counts of this clonotype. The V and J genes are TRBV5-1 and TRBJ1-6, with 9 nucleotides matching TRBD1. CDR3 size: 16 residues. V trimming: 7 bases; J trimming: 9 bases; junction bases outside the gene matches: 14. Per the germline V gene, CDR1 is SGHRS and CDR2 is YFSETQ. In DNA form, the CDR3 reads TGCGCCAGCTCGCCCCTCGAGGGACAGGGTCGTTCACCCCTCCACTTT. It encodes CASSPLEGQGRSPLHF.

This clonotype showed up just a few times. V is TRBV6-5 and J is TRBJ1-1; the D gene is possibly TRBD1 (5 bases). CDR1 and CDR2 (germline): MNHEY, SVGAGI. The length of the CDR3 is 13 residues. Trimming shortened V by 4 bases and J by 6 bases, and 12 bases separated the two germline ends. CDR3 in amino acids: CASSSPGGAEAFF. DNA for the CDR3: TGTGCCAGCAGTTCTCCGGGGGGGGCTGAAGCTTTCTTT.

The CDR3 loop is CSVGGPQGGNNEKLFF. The CDR3 nucleotides are TGCAGCGTTGGCGGACCCCAAGGAGGCAATAATGAAAAACTGTTTTTT. V usage is TRBV29-1 and J usage is TRBJ1-4; D not certain. CDR3 size: 16 residues. The V gene's germline CDR1 is SQVTM and CDR2 ANQGSEA. Deletions cut 4 bases from V and 4 bases from J, with 19 bases between.

This clonotype was found many times. The J gene is TRBJ2-4, the V gene TRBV7-2, with 9 bases identical to TRBD2. This CDR3 is 16 amino acids long. V dropped 4 bases and J dropped 6; count of bases not matched to a gene: 10. CDR1 SGHTA and CDR2 FQGNSA come from the germline V gene. CDR3 loop: CASSSGREGIVNIQYF. The CDR3 DNA is TGTGCCAGCAGCTCCGGGCGGGAGGGGATTGTAAACATTCAGTACTTC.

On this clonotype: A much larger clone lies one base from this, so it may be a read error. The CDR3 protein is CASSYRTGLAGGNEQYF. CDR3 bases: TGTGCCAGCAGTTACAGGACCGGACTAGCGGGAGGCAATGAGCAGTACTTC. The chain recombines TRBV6-5 with TRBJ2-7; 14 bases are shared with TRBD2. This CDR3 is built from 17 residues. V dropped 2 bases and J dropped 7; count of bases not matched to a gene: 10. CDR1 is MNHEY and CDR2 is SVGAGI in the germline V gene.

This clonotype occurred many times. This chain uses TRBV12-3 or TRBV12-4 with TRBJ2-7; the match to TRBD1 covers 9 bases. The CDR3 consists of 14 residues. V shed 6 bases, J shed 6 bases, and the junction held 9 bases outside the gene matches. For the CDR3, the DNA is TGTGCCAGCAGGCAGACAGGGGGTGTAAGCGAGCAGTACTTC. Translation gives CASRQTGGVSEQYF.

In this sample, this clonotype turned up many times. The chain joins TRBV7-8 to TRBJ2-7; 8 bases fit TRBD2. The CDR3 runs 15 residues. With V trimmed by 2 bases and J by 5 bases, 8 bases remained unmatched. The germline V gene encodes CDR1 SGHVS and CDR2 FQNEAQ. CDR3 in amino acids: CASSLLTGGPHEQYF. The CDR3 nucleotides are TGTGCCAGCAGCTTATTAACGGGAGGGCCCCACGAGCAGTACTTC.

At least ten counts were recorded for this clonotype. This chain connects TRBV7-2 to TRBJ2-7; D is possibly TRBD2 (7 bases). Germline values: CDR1 SGHTA, CDR2 FQGNSA. The CDR3 is 15 amino acids. V dropped 2 bases and J dropped 2 bases, with 13 bases sitting between them. CDR3 bases: TGTGCCAGCAGCTTAAACGGGGGGCCCCCCTACGAGCAGTACTTC. The encoded protein is CASSLNGGPPYEQYF.

This clonotype was observed a handful of times. It is likely a read error: a sequence one base away is far more abundant. Here the CDR3 reads CASTSSYNGQFF. CDR3 nucleotides: TGTGCCAGCACTAGCTCCTACAATGGGCAGTTCTTC. The chain combines TRBV7-2 with TRBJ2-1; possible D gene TRBD2, 5 bases. Germline V gene data show CDR1 as SGHTA and CDR2 as FQGNSA. CDR3 length equals 12 residues.

This clonotype came up a few times. A much larger clone is a single base away; this may be a read error. V usage is TRBV3-1 and J usage is TRBJ2-2; TRBD2 might be the D (5 bases). CDR3 size: 13 residues. Germline V gives CDR1 LGHDT, CDR2 YNNKEL (reference sequence). Here the CDR3 DNA reads TGTGCCCGCAGCTCGGCCGGGGCCGGGGAGCTGTTTTTT. Its protein product is CARSSAGAGELFF.

The chain couples TRBV15 to TRBJ2-7; D ambiguous. Germline V lookup: CDR1 LNHNV, CDR2 YYDKDF (reference sequence). The V end was cut by 0 bases, the J end by 5 bases, with 8 bases between. The CDR3 loop spans 13 amino acids. The CDR3 nucleotides read TGTGCCACCAGCAGAGATCCCCGAGACGAGCAGTACTTC. The encoded protein is CATSRDPRDEQYF.

A remark on this clonotype: A much larger clone sits a single nucleotide away, making a read error possible. The CDR3 region is CATGNRVGEKLFF. The CDR3 DNA reads as TGTGCCACCGGGAACAGGGTCGGGGAAAAACTGTTTTTT. This chain joins TRBV10-3 and TRBJ1-4, with D perhaps matching TRBD1 (6 bases). The CDR3 covers 13 residues. Trimming took 10 bases from V and 8 from J, leaving 17 bases between them. CDR1 and CDR2 (germline): ENHRY, SYGVKD.